The sequence of this T cell receptor beta chain was determined in a study of shared clonotypes between healthy human individuals. Germline V CDR1 and CDR2: LNHDA, SQIVND (reference sequence). The CDR3 extends over 17 amino acids. J lost 3 bases, V lost 10 bases, and 19 bases had no gene match. Sequencing used immunoSEQ multiplex PCR; TCRdb keeps in-frame clones, though not all of them. Here the sample spans around 990,000 clones, approximately 75% being singletons. This TCR came from a man aged 18 to 29 in good health. Some clones in this sample may be carry-over from other donors' samples. Source material: memory CD4+ T cells from PBMCs. The sample's subset: CD45RA-negative fraction. V and J are TRBV19 and TRBJ2-7, with 9 bases matching TRBD1. The CDR3 is CATSRKSPGQGNYEQYF. The CDR3 DNA is TGTGCCACCTCTCGGAAAAGTCCGGGACAGGGAAACTACGAGCAGTACTTC.